The rows below give T cell receptor beta chains drawn from one sample of a study of blood T cell repertoires in COVID-19. TCRdb keeps only in-frame clones here, not all; method: immunoSEQ multiplex PCR. The repertoire holds roughly 190,000 clones, with 94% as singletons. Sequencing was performed on peripheral blood. The source of these receptors is a man aged 30 to 39 with COVID-19, enrolled during active disease. Both conserved end residues are part of each CDR3. D genes are given only for firm matches. Size tells how often a clone was seen (once, few, many) or the class of an expanded clone, and some rows leave it out.

clone size	D gene	V gene	J gene	CDR3 DNA	CDR3 protein
once	-	TRBV29-1	TRBJ2-5	TGCAGCGTTGGTCGGGTCGTTTTGACAGAGACTCAAGAGACCCAGTACTTC	CSVGRVVLTETQETQYF
-	TRBD1	TRBV5-1	TRBJ1-6	TGCGCCAGCAGCTTCGGACAGGCTAATTCACCCCTCCACTTT	CASSFGQANSPLHF
-	-	TRBV5-1	TRBJ2-3	TGCGCCAGCAGCCAACAAGGGGGGGGCACAGATACGCAGTATTTT	CASSQQGGGTDTQYF
once	TRBD1	TRBV29-1	TRBJ1-1	TGCAGCGTGGACGGGACAGGGGGCGTAGATACTGAAGCTTTCTTT	CSVDGTGGVDTEAFF
-	TRBD1	TRBV19	TRBJ1-2	TGTGCCACCCGGGTGGGACAGGGGAACTATGGCTACACCTTC	CATRVGQGNYGYTF
-	TRBD1	TRBV27	TRBJ2-3	TGTGCCAGCGCCTTACAGGGGAATACGCAGTATTTT	CASALQGNTQYF
-	TRBD2	TRBV24-1	TRBJ2-1	TGTGCCACCAGAGCCCCCGGGACTAGCATAAATGAGCAGTTCTTC	CATRAPGTSINEQFF
-	TRBD1	TRBV9	TRBJ1-3	TGTGCCAGCAGCCCTCACAGGGGTAGCACTGGAAACACCATATATTTT	CASSPHRGSTGNTIYF
-	TRBD1	TRBV4-1	TRBJ2-7	TGCGCCAGCAGCCAAGGACAGGGGGCCTCCTACGAGCAGTACTTC	CASSQGQGASYEQYF
-	-	TRBV9	TRBJ1-1	TGTGCCAGCAGCCCCCACAGTGAATTGAACACTGAAGCTTTCTTT	CASSPHSELNTEAFF
-	-	TRBV18	TRBJ2-1	TGTGCCAGCTCACCCTCAGGCAGTGAGCAGTTCTTC	CASSPSGSEQFF
-	-	TRBV6-6	TRBJ1-2	TGTGCCAGCAGTTACTCGATGCAGACTAACTATGGCTACACCTTC	CASSYSMQTNYGYTF
-	-	TRBV7-9	TRBJ1-4	TGTGCCAGCAGCTTATGGAGTGACCGGGGGGAAAAACTGTTTTTT	CASSLWSDRGEKLFF
-	TRBD1	TRBV19	TRBJ1-6	TGTGCCAGTAGTGGGACAGGGGGTCCCAGCTCCTATAATTCACCCCTCCACTTT	CASSGTGGPSSYNSPLHF
-	TRBD1	TRBV7-6	TRBJ2-7	TGTGCCAGCAGCTCCCGGACAGGGCAAAGCTCCTACGAGCAGTACTTC	CASSSRTGQSSYEQYF
-	TRBD1	TRBV4-1	TRBJ1-1	TGCGCCAGCAGTAAAATTGGGGACAGGGGCTTACCGATGAACACTGAAGCTTTCTTT	CASSKIGDRGLPMNTEAFF
-	-	TRBV12-3/TRBV12-4	TRBJ1-2	TGTGCCAGCAGTTCCAGGGATGGCTACACCTTC	CASSSRDGYTF
-	-	TRBV5-1	TRBJ1-5	TGCGCCAGCAGCTTGGGACAGGCGGATCAGCCCCAGCATTTT	CASSLGQADQPQHF
-	-	TRBV3-1/TRBV3-2	TRBJ1-2	TGTGCCAGCAGCCCTGAAGCCGGACAGACTAACTATGGCTACACCTTC	CASSPEAGQTNYGYTF
-	-	TRBV7-9	TRBJ2-5	TGTGCCAGCGGTCAGGGGCAAGAGACCCAGTACTTC	CASGQGQETQYF
-	-	TRBV10-2	TRBJ1-1	TGCGCCAGCAACCCCCTCGTGGGGGCGGGCACTGAAGCTTTCTTT	CASNPLVGAGTEAFF
-	-	TRBV5-1	TRBJ2-5	TGCGCCAGCAGCTTGGGTACAGGGGAGACCCAGTACTTC	CASSLGTGETQYF
-	-	TRBV5-1	TRBJ2-5	TGCGCCAGCAGGGGGGGGCAGCAAGAGACCCAGTACTTC	CASRGGQQETQYF
-	-	TRBV6-5	TRBJ2-7	TGTGCCAGCAGTTACTCCCCGGTCGACGAGCAGTACTTC	CASSYSPVDEQYF
-	-	TRBV7-6	TRBJ1-5	TGTGCCAGCAGCTTAGAGGAGGGTTTCAATCAGCCCCAGCATTTT	CASSLEEGFNQPQHF
-	-	TRBV19	TRBJ1-1	TGTGCCACCACAGGGACATACACTGAAGCTTTCTTT	CATTGTYTEAFF
-	-	TRBV15	TRBJ2-2	TGTGCCACCAGCAGGGACTTCCACACCGGGGAGCTGTTTTTT	CATSRDFHTGELFF
-	-	TRBV30	TRBJ2-3	TGTGCCTGGAGCCGCCCCCCCAGGGCAGATACGCAGTATTTT	CAWSRPPRADTQYF
-	TRBD2	TRBV28	TRBJ2-4	TGTGCCAGCAGTGCCTATTCCGGGACTAGCGGGGGGAAGTGGATAGCCAAAAACATTCAGTACTTC	CASSAYSGTSGGKWIAKNIQYF
-	TRBD2	TRBV5-4	TRBJ2-1	TGTGCCAGCAGCCCGACTAGCGGGGTGTCCTACAATGAGCAGTTCTTC	CASSPTSGVSYNEQFF
-	-	TRBV3-1/TRBV3-2	TRBJ1-6	TGTGCCAGCAGCTCCCCGGGCAGGGGTAATTCACCCCTCCACTTT	CASSSPGRGNSPLHF
-	TRBD1	TRBV6-5	TRBJ1-1	TGTGCCAGCAGCCTCGACAGGGGTCTCACTGAAGCTTTCTTT	CASSLDRGLTEAFF
-	TRBD1	TRBV5-1	TRBJ2-5	TGCGCCAGCAGCTCTGGACAGGGGAAAGAGACCCAGTACTTC	CASSSGQGKETQYF
-	-	TRBV6-5	TRBJ1-6	TGTGCCAGCAGTTTCGACAGATCGAATTCACCCCTCCACTTT	CASSFDRSNSPLHF
-	-	TRBV27	TRBJ1-5	TGTGCCAGCAGTTCGGTCGGTCAGCCCCAGCATTTT	CASSSVGQPQHF
-	TRBD2	TRBV30	TRBJ2-7	TGTGCCTGGAGTCCAGCCGGGGAGGGCTACGAGCAGTACTTC	CAWSPAGEGYEQYF
-	TRBD1	TRBV18	TRBJ2-7	TGTGCCAGCTCGACCTACAGGGGAACCTCCTACGAGCAGTACTTC	CASSTYRGTSYEQYF
few	-	TRBV19	TRBJ2-7	TGTGCCAGTAGTCCTACGACAGGAGCGTACATGTGGCAGTACTTC	CASSPTTGAYMWQYF
once	-	TRBV18	TRBJ1-1	TGTGCCAGCTCACCTCCGGGGTGGCGGGAACCTTTCTTT	CASSPPGWREPFF
-	TRBD2	TRBV5-6	TRBJ2-7	TGTGCCAGCAGCTTGCTTTCTAGCGGGGGGGCTCACGAGCAGTACTTC	CASSLLSSGGAHEQYF
-	-	TRBV6-5	TRBJ2-3	TGTGCCAGCAGTTTAGAGTTTAGCACAGATACGCAGTATTTT	CASSLEFSTDTQYF
-	-	TRBV10-2	TRBJ1-1	TGCGCCAGCAGTGGGCGCCTTGAGGGGAACACTGAAGCTTTCTTT	CASSGRLEGNTEAFF
-	-	TRBV10-3	TRBJ2-7	TGTGCCATCAGTGAGGCCCCCCCTAGCGCTATCTCCTACGAGCAGTACTTC	CAISEAPPSAISYEQYF
-	TRBD1	TRBV5-1	TRBJ1-4	TGCGCCAGCAGCGTATCAGGGGGAAATGAAAAACTGTTTTTT	CASSVSGGNEKLFF
-	-	TRBV7-9	TRBJ1-2	TGTGCCAGCAGCACGCGGACAGAAGGTTCGGATGGCTACACCTTC	CASSTRTEGSDGYTF